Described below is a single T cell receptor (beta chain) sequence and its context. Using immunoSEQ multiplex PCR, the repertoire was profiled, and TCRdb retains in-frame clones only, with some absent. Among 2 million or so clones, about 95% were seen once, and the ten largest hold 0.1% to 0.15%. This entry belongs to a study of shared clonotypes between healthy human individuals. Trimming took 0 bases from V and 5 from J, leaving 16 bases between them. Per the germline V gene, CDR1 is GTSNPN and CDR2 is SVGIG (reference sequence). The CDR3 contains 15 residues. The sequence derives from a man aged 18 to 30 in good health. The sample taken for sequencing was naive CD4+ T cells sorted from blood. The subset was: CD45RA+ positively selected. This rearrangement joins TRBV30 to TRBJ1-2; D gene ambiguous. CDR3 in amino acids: CAWSVLGFGAYGYTF. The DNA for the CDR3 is TGTGCCTGGAGTGTATTGGGTTTCGGTGCTTATGGCTACACCTTC.